The 19 T cell receptor beta chains listed next were all sequenced from one sample in a study of T cell responses to AZD1222 COVID-19 vaccine. The table came from immunoSEQ multiplex PCR; TCRdb's copy has only in-frame clones and leaves some out. The profile shows 100,000 or so clones, 70% to 90% of them singletons. The material was peripheral blood, obtained on day 0 of AZD1222 vaccination. The receptor set was obtained from an adult in good health.

This clone was observed once. The chain joins TRBV24-1 to TRBJ2-3, with 7 bases aligning to TRBD1. This CDR3 region has 14 residues. Unmatched junction bases numbered 0, after V lost 3 bases and J lost 1 base. Germline loops: CDR1 KGHDR, CDR2 SFDVKD. CDR3 amino acids: CATSDDRGTDTQYF. CDR3 nucleotide sequence: TGTGCCACCAGTGATGACAGGGGCACAGATACGCAGTATTTT.

This sequence joins TRBV19 and TRBJ2-1; TRBD1 matches at 7 bases. Germline-derived CDR1 and CDR2 are LNHDA and SQIVND (reference sequence). V gave up 7 bases and J gave up 8 bases; unmatched junction bases: 8. CDR3 size: 13 residues. The CDR3 nucleotides are TGTGCCAGTATCCCGAGGGGGCGGGATGAGCAGTTCTTC. This encodes CASIPRGRDEQFF.

The chain couples TRBV5-1 to TRBJ1-1; TRBD1 matches at 7 bases. CDR1 is SGHRS, CDR2 YFSETQ, per germline. This CDR3 has 16 residues. V shed 4 bases and J 0 bases; nucleotides not matched to a gene: 9. CDR3 coding DNA: TGCGCCAGCAGCAAACAGGGGCCGCTGATGAACACTGAAGCTTTCTTT. Protein: CASSKQGPLMNTEAFF.

This sequence joins TRBV20-1 and TRBJ1-2; D remains ambiguous. Germline CDR1 and CDR2: DFQATT and SNEGSKA (reference sequence). This CDR3 spans 11 amino acids. V lost 4 bases and J lost 3, with 6 bases in between. The CDR3 coding sequence is TGCAGTGCTAACATTGACTATGGCTACACCTTC. Its translation is CSANIDYGYTF.

The chain is built from TRBV27 and TRBJ1-2, with D hard to call. The germline CDR1 and CDR2 sequences are MNHEY and SMNVEV (reference sequence). Trimming left V 4 bases short and J 7 bases short, with 13 bases between. The CDR3 extends over 13 amino acids. This CDR3 is CASSSLSGSGYTF. CDR3 sequence (DNA): TGTGCCAGCAGTTCATTATCGGGAAGTGGCTACACCTTC.

The rearrangement uses TRBV18 and TRBJ2-6; weak D call: TRBD1 (5 bases). Per germline, CDR1 KGHSH and CDR2 LQKENI. The ends were cut back, 6 bases at V and 3 bases at J, with 9 bases in the middle. This CDR3 comprises 14 residues. For the CDR3, the DNA is TGTGCCAGCTCCAACAGGAATGGGGCCAACGTCCTGACTTTC. Amino acid sequence: CASSNRNGANVLTF.

This clone was seen just once. The chain links TRBV18 to TRBJ1-2, with 8 bases matching TRBD1. With 4 bases clipped from V and 4 bases from J, the junction kept 8 bases outside the gene matches. CDR3 length: 15 residues. Germline CDR1 reads KGHSH; CDR2 reads LQKENI. CDR3 residues: CASSLARQGSYGYTF. The CDR3 bases are TGTGCCAGCTCACTCGCCCGACAGGGGTCCTATGGCTACACCTTC.

The rearrangement uses TRBV19 and TRBJ1-5; D is unclear. Between the trimmed V and J ends, which lost 10 bases and 0 bases, there was a span of 16 bases. The germline V gene has CDR1 LNHDA and CDR2 SQIVND (reference sequence). The CDR3 consists of 15 residues. Here the CDR3 DNA reads TGTGCCACCAAGGGAGGGCCCCATAGCAATCAGCCCCAGCATTTT. This translates into CATKGGPHSNQPQHF.

This clone has just a few counts. The rearrangement uses TRBV6-5 and TRBJ1-5; TRBD1 aligns across 8 bases. CDR3 length: 14 residues. The V segment lost 9 bases and the J segment 3 bases; nucleotides outside the gene matches: 7. Germline lookup yields CDR1 MNHEY and CDR2 SVGAGI. For the CDR3, the DNA is TGTGCCAGGCCGGGACAGGTGAACAATCAGCCCCAGCATTTT. It encodes CARPGQVNNQPQHF.

J is TRBJ2-3 and V is TRBV5-1; TRBD2 matches 8 bases. CDR1 is SGHRS, CDR2 YFSETQ, per germline. After removal of 4 bases from V and 2 bases from J, the junction contained 9 bases not matched to a gene. The CDR3 is 16 amino acids. As DNA, the CDR3 is TGCGCCAGCAGCGTTACCCCGGGACTAGACACAGATACGCAGTATTTT. Its protein is CASSVTPGLDTDTQYF. The full variable domain, rest sourced from reference TRBV5-1 and TRBJ2-3, is KAGVTQTPRYLIKTRGQQVTLSCSPISGHRSVSWYQQTPGQGLQFLFEYFSETQRNKGNFPGRFSGRQFSNSRSEMNVSTLELGDSALYLCASSVTPGLDTDTQYFGPGTRLTVL.

The J gene is TRBJ1-6, the V gene TRBV6-5, with 7 bases that match TRBD1. Germline values: CDR1 MNHEY, CDR2 SVGAGI. V lost 7 bases and J lost 9; bases outside the gene matches: 9. The CDR3 is 14 amino acids. Here the CDR3 reads CASTVDRAGSPLHF. CDR3 nucleotide sequence: TGTGCCAGCACCGTAGACAGGGCGGGTTCACCCCTCCACTTT.

CDR3 amino acids: CASSQLGFIPGNTIYF. The CDR3 region has the DNA TGTGCCAGCAGCCAATTGGGGTTCATTCCTGGAAACACCATATATTTT. The gene calls are TRBV14 and TRBJ1-3; D uncertain. Germline CDR1 reads SGHDN; CDR2 reads FVKESK. V was trimmed by 2 bases and J by 2 bases, leaving 13 bases between them. The CDR3 is 16 residues long.

CDR3 amino acids: CASSPSPDPSTIYF. The DNA for the CDR3 is TGTGCCAGCTCACCGTCGCCGGATCCGTCGACCATATATTTT. V gene TRBV18 combines with J gene TRBJ1-3; D is uncertain. CDR3 size: 14 residues. Trimming pared 3 bases from V and 10 bases from J, leaving 16 bases between. CDR1 KGHSH and CDR2 LQKENI come from the germline V gene.

The chain uses TRBV6-5 and TRBJ2-6, with D uncertain. V dropped 2 bases and J dropped 0 bases, with 5 bases sitting between them. This CDR3 is 15 amino acids long. Germline V gene lookup returns CDR1 MNHEY and CDR2 SVGAGI. CDR3 sequence (DNA): TGTGCCAGCAGTTACGACACCTCTGGGGCCAACGTCCTGACTTTC. Translating gives CASSYDTSGANVLTF.

This chain joins TRBV9 and TRBJ1-3; a weak D match, TRBD1 (5 bases). This CDR3 region has 16 residues. In germline, CDR1 is SGDLS, CDR2 YYNGEE. V was shortened by 1 base and J by 0 bases, with 11 bases between the two germline ends. The CDR3 DNA reads as TGTGCCAGCAGCGTAAAGGGACCCAGCTCTGGAAACACCATATATTTT. Its protein is CASSVKGPSSGNTIYF.

A remark on this clone: An end of the junction does not agree with germline; a read error may underlie this. The rearrangement joins TRBV7-7 to TRBJ2-2; 11 bases agree with TRBD2. The germline gives CDR1 SSHAT, CDR2 FNYEAQ (reference sequence). This CDR3 comprises 19 residues. The CDR3 DNA reads as TGTGCTAGCACCCTTCTCCCGACTAGCGGGGCACTGGGCACCGGGGAGCTGTTTTTT. Its protein product is CASTLLPTSGALGTGELFF.

This clone was detected a few times. J is TRBJ2-7 and V is TRBV10-1; tentatively, D is TRBD2 (6 bases). CDR3 length equals 14 residues. The V end lost 6 bases, the J end lost 2 bases, and 14 bases lay between the germline ends. Germline CDR1 WNHNN, CDR2 SYGVQD (reference sequence). CDR3 in DNA: TGCGCCAGCAGCCGGGACTCCAACGCCTACGAGCAGTACTTC. It translates to CASSRDSNAYEQYF.

This sequence joins TRBV12-3 or TRBV12-4 and TRBJ1-6; D is undetermined. The CDR3 has 13 amino acids. V was shortened by 5 bases and J by 7 bases, with 9 bases between the two germline ends. The DNA of the CDR3 is TGTGCCAGCAGTCGTTCCGGCAATTCACCCCTCCACTTT. Translated, it gives CASSRSGNSPLHF.

The chain uses TRBV27 and TRBJ1-1, with D possibly TRBD1 on 6 matching bases. Germline V gene lookup returns CDR1 MNHEY and CDR2 SMNVEV (reference sequence). CDR3 length equals 14 residues. Trimming cost V 5 bases and J 0 bases, with 10 bases left between them. In DNA form, the CDR3 reads TGTGCCAGCAGTCCGGGACACATGAACACTGAAGCTTTCTTT. It specifies CASSPGHMNTEAFF.